This T cell receptor (beta chain) was identified during a study of blood T cell repertoires in COVID-19 (TCRdb year 2020). Some background on the complete study: Samples from collaborators originated in the United States, Italy and Spain and spanned both the acute and convalescent phases of COVID-19. Nearly every sample came with metadata listing a de-identified subject ID, COVID-19 status, age in years and sex. HLA class I and class II types, where available, came from metadata supplied by the sample provider rather than from assay-based typing. The repertoires were released in a freely available public database meant as a resource for research on the immune response to SARS-CoV-2. The samples were drawn from the first 160 participants of the ongoing ImmuneRACE study and from 1,254 subjects provided by 6 global collaborators. The material from the prospective study consisted of cDNA or gDNA derived from T cells, B-cell-depleted T cells, or PBMCs. Deeply sampled blood TCRbeta repertoires from subjects exposed to, actively infected with, or recovered from COVID-19 were included in the dataset.

V is pared back by 7 bases and J by 4 bases, with 13 bases lying between the germline termini. CDR1 and CDR2 are read off the germline V gene (reference sequence) as GTSNPN and SVGIG. The CDR3, cysteine through phenylalanine, is 12 amino acids long. Solely the CDR3 DNA is kept, with 36 bases framed from the first base. With regard to this clone: No cognate antigen has been identified for it. No much larger clone exists at a distance of one base, and base qualities are not known.

The immunoSEQ Assay, a bias-controlled multiplex PCR, was used to amplify TCRbeta CDR3 regions from genomic DNA. As for the authors' bioinformatics: The number of nucleated cells in each sample was estimated from the amplification of reference gene primers within the assay. Sequence reads were collapsed and filtered to measure the absolute abundance of every unique TCRbeta CDR3 rearrangement. Productive Simpson clonality was computed per sample as the square root of Simpson's diversity index over productive rearrangements. TCRdb took this table from immuneACCESS and kept in-frame rearrangements with V and J called. Such tables lack part of the clones; where checked against another copy, unresolved V genes explain under half of the gap, and the rest is unexplained. V, J and clone size are taken as reported in that table, and D and trimming were inferred from the DNA itself. This sample has approximately 200,000 clones in its table, and about nine tenths of those were observed once. The ten largest clones take up approximately 1.1% of the sample.

Collaborating institutions collected whole blood in K2EDTA tubes following their own protocols. For TCRbeta analysis, collaborator samples were shipped as frozen whole blood, as isolated PBMCs, or as DNA extracted from either sample type. The full study reports these points: The quantity of clinical and demographic metadata differed by source and by participant and was supplied without curation.

The sequencing sample was made of peripheral blood. The TCR sequence derives from a young man with acute or convalescent COVID-19. In this chain, TRBV30 is recombined with TRBJ1-1; the D gene remains uncertain. The CDR3 region: CAYSRRATEAFF. The bases read TGTGCCTACTCACGGAGGGCCACTGAAGCTTTCTTT. The variable domain in full, with residues beyond the CDR3 obtained from the reference TRBV30 and TRBJ1-1 genes, is SQTIHQWPATLVQPVGSPLSLECTVEGTSNPNLYWYRQAAGRGLQLLFYSVGIGQISSEVPQNLSASRPQDRQFILSSKKLLLSDSGFYLCAYSRRATEAFFGQGTRLTVV.